Listed below are T cell receptor delta chains from one sample, sequenced in a study of Vδ1+ human thymocytes. TCRdb reprocessed the multiplex PCR reads using CATT. Among just under 55,000 delta-chain clones listed, more than 15% were seen once. Sequencing input: Vdelta1+ gamma-delta thymocytes from the thymus. The receptor source for this set is a boy in the first two years of life who had congenital heart surgery. The CDR3 runs from the conserved cysteine through the conserved F or W. The D gene is left open where the match is weak.

v_gene,d_gene,j_gene,CDR3aa
TRDV2,TRDD3,TRDJ1,CACDTYWGIPTDKLIF
TRDV1,TRDD3,TRDJ1,CALGEEVWLGDPPSPLYTDKLIF
TRDV1,TRDD3,TRDJ1,CALGYIPRSGDSRHTDKLIF
TRDV1,TRDD3,TRDJ2,CALGEMGYWGTAQLFF
TRDV1,.,TRDJ1,CALGELSAVAFSDKLIF
TRDV1,.,TRDJ1,CALGELEAPLSGKLIF
TRDV2,.,TRDJ3,CACELGVHIRQMFF
TRDV1,TRDD3,TRDJ1,CALGEPPLPPLGDRTDKLIF
TRDV1,TRDD3,TRDJ1,CALGEHSPYWGIPYTDKLIF
TRDV1,TRDD3,TRDJ1,CALGELPNWGPNYTDKLIF
TRDV1,TRDD3,TRDJ1,CALGEPTGGYPADKLIF
TRDV1,.,TRDJ1,CALGELRGTSPHPYTDKLIF
TRDV1,.,TRDJ1,CALGEVALRRDDRSDKLIF
TRDV1,.,TRDJ1,CALGELRRWMDTDKLIF
TRDV1,TRDD3,TRDJ1,CALGERYWGYQYTDKLIF
TRDV1,.,TRDJ1,CALGKTLGYDTDKLIF
TRDV1,TRDD3,TRDJ1,CALWTCDFLTLTGGSDKLIF
TRDV1,.,TRDJ1,CALGELNRCDKLIF
TRDV1,.,TRDJ1,CALGPNVGRDTDKLIF
TRDV1,TRDD2,TRDJ1,CALGKRGFLLGDQYTDKLIF
TRDV1,.,TRDJ1,CALGEQPGLPHLYWVNLIF
TRDV1,TRDD3,TRDJ1,CALGESRDTYTDKLIF
TRDV1,TRDD3,TRDJ1,CALGVTILDDWGILYTDKLIF
TRDV1,TRDD3,TRDJ1,CALGIPPVGGGGGYAWYTDKLIF
TRDV2,TRDD3,TRDJ3,CACDPDRGYVTWDTRQMFF
TRDV1,.,TRDJ1,CALGELLAFPQLADKLIF
TRDV1,.,TRDJ1,CALGGFFFPLDTDKLIF
TRDV1,TRDD3,TRDJ1,CALGERGLNPYWGIPYTDKLIF
TRDV1,.,TRDJ1,CALGYTSRGFTPYTDKLIF
TRDV1,TRDD3,TRDJ1,CALGGNWGSDKLIF
TRDV1,TRDD3,TRDJ1,CALGGTEFPRLGDPGGKLIF
TRAV29/DV5,.,TRDJ1,CAASVVCSTDKLIF
TRDV2,.,TRDJ1,CAWIAVTTDKLIF
TRDV1,.,TRDJ1,CALGDPFLPSGGFQLIF
TRDV1,.,TRDJ1,CALGEPGGVHTDKLIF
TRDV1,TRDD2,TRDJ1,CALGEPRRFPTTPPRAPDGTDKLIF
TRDV1,TRDD3,TRDJ1,CALGEPPPGDFLRLCLGDSYREYTDKLIF
TRDV1,.,TRDJ1,CALGERPGRARSGLIF
TRDV1,.,TRDJ1,CALGEASLSTDKLIF
TRDV1,TRDD3,TRDJ1,CALGGLNLLGGGFDTYTDKLIF
TRDV1,.,TRDJ1,CALGERAPARQLIF
TRDV1,TRDD2,TRDJ1,CALGGLPTCNGGSQYTDKLIF
TRDV1,.,TRDJ1,CALGESTFPGTDKLIF
TRDV1,.,TRDJ1,CALGGGWRTDKLIF
TRDV1,.,TRDJ1,CALGERPPLPPTDKLIF
TRDV1,TRDD3,TRDJ1,CALGASLYWGIRGKLIF
TRDV1,TRDD3,TRDJ1,CALGESSYVTGGYLHASGKLIF
TRDV1,.,TRDJ1,CALTSSTYWGRPYTDKLIF